Shown below are 23 T cell receptor beta chains from a single sample sequenced in a study of identifying expanded T cells in peripheral blood. Measured with immunoSEQ multiplex PCR; TCRdb has only the in-frame clones, and not every one. The sample lists roughly 82,000 clones, approximately 84% occurring once. Sequenced material: blood. These receptors were taken from a person aged 18-70 years in good health.

This clone was counted once. The chain joins TRBV14 to TRBJ2-7, with D tentatively TRBD1 or TRBD2 (5 bases each). V was trimmed by 4 bases and J by 2 bases, leaving 12 bases between them. The CDR3 length is 14 residues. CDR1 and CDR2 (germline): SGHDN, FVKESK. For the CDR3, the DNA is TGTGCCAGCAGCCCGAGGGACCGTCCCTACGAGCAGTACTTC. Translating it yields CASSPRDRPYEQYF.

V and J are TRBV7-6 and TRBJ1-1; D not resolved. From germline, CDR1 is SGHVS and CDR2 FNYEAQ. Trimming removed 2 bases at V and 4 bases at J, with 11 bases between. CDR3 size: 14 residues. The CDR3 DNA reads as TGTGCCAGCAGCTTATTTTCGGGTGTCACTGAAGCTTTCTTT. Amino acid sequence: CASSLFSGVTEAFF.

In regard to this clone: Other DNA sequences within the sample encode an identical CDR3. The gene calls are TRBV27 and TRBJ1-5; no definite D call. V gave up 0 bases and J gave up 6 bases, with 6 bases separating them. The CDR3 spans 13 residues. CDR1 and CDR2 (germline): MNHEY, SMNVEV (reference sequence). As DNA, the CDR3 is TGTGCCAGCAGTTTATCCGGGGTTCAGCCCCAGCATTTT. Translating gives CASSLSGVQPQHF.

The V call is TRBV4-2, the J call TRBJ2-7; D unresolved. Germline CDR1 is LGHNA and CDR2 is YNFKEQ. CDR3 length: 16 amino acids. The germline V and J ends were trimmed by 3 bases and 2 bases, with 17 bases remaining between them. The CDR3 loop reads CASSHPNFVGTYEQYF. CDR3 nucleotides: TGTGCCAGCAGCCATCCAAACTTCGTGGGGACCTACGAGCAGTACTTC.

J is TRBJ1-1 and V is TRBV2; D possibly corresponds to TRBD1 (5 bases). Per the germline V gene, CDR1 is SNHLY and CDR2 is FYNNEI. V was pared by 2 bases and J by 7 bases, with 14 bases between. The CDR3 loop spans 14 amino acids. The CDR3 loop reads CASSELAAGGEAFF. The CDR3 DNA follows: TGTGCCAGCAGTGAATTAGCAGCCGGGGGTGAAGCTTTCTTT.

In this sample, this clone turned up a few times. The gene calls are TRBV6-6 and TRBJ2-7; the D gene is possibly TRBD1 (6 bases). The length of the CDR3 is 13 residues. V was pared by 2 bases and J by 3 bases, with 8 bases between. From germline, CDR1 is MNHNY and CDR2 SVGAGI (reference sequence). The CDR3 sequence: CASSYRDNYEQYF. The CDR3 region has the DNA TGTGCCAGCAGTTACCGGGACAACTACGAGCAGTACTTC.

The chain uses TRBV15 and TRBJ2-1; D is perhaps TRBD2 (7 bases). This CDR3 contains 18 residues. The germline V gene has CDR1 LNHNV and CDR2 YYDKDF (reference sequence). The V end lost 0 bases, the J end lost 0 bases, and 15 bases lay between the germline ends. The CDR3 protein is CATSRDFGGGGSYNEQFF. CDR3 in DNA: TGTGCCACCAGCAGAGATTTCGGGGGAGGGGGCTCCTACAATGAGCAGTTCTTC.

The rearrangement uses TRBV7-2 and TRBJ2-7; D ambiguous. CDR1 and CDR2 (germline): SGHTA, FQGNSA. The ends were cut back, 7 bases at V and 9 bases at J, with 13 bases in the middle. The CDR3 extends over 11 amino acids. CDR3 region: CASTLNYVQYF. CDR3 DNA sequence: TGTGCCAGCACTCTAAATTATGTGCAGTACTTC.

The chain couples TRBV5-1 to TRBJ2-5, with 11 bases fitting TRBD2. The CDR3 is 15 amino acids. V trimming: 4 bases; J trimming: 5 bases; junction bases outside the gene matches: 7. Germline V gene lookup returns CDR1 SGHRS and CDR2 YFSETQ. CDR3 nucleotide sequence: TGCGCCAGCAGCACCAATAGCGGGAGGGGCGAGACCCAGTACTTC. The encoded protein is CASSTNSGRGETQYF. The whole variable domain, remainder taken from reference TRBV5-1 and TRBJ2-5, is KAGVTQTPRYLIKTRGQQVTLSCSPISGHRSVSWYQQTPGQGLQFLFEYFSETQRNKGNFPGRFSGRQFSNSRSEMNVSTLELGDSALYLCASSTNSGRGETQYFGPGTRLLVL.

V and J are TRBV6-5 and TRBJ2-3, with a possible D match to TRBD1 (6 bases). CDR1 MNHEY and CDR2 SVGAGI come from the germline V gene. Deletions cut 6 bases from V and 2 bases from J, with 15 bases between. This CDR3 spans 15 amino acids. CDR3 DNA: TGTGCCAGCAGCAGTCCGGGACACCCCACAGATACGCAGTATTTT. Amino acid sequence: CASSSPGHPTDTQYF.

The chain has TRBV6-1 and TRBJ2-5, with D possibly being TRBD1 (5 bases). The CDR3 consists of 13 residues. Trimming stripped 8 bases from V and 3 bases from J, with 13 bases between. Germline lookup yields CDR1 MNHNS and CDR2 SASEGT. The CDR3 DNA is TGTGCCAGCTCGTCGGGCAGGGAAGAGACCCAGTACTTC. It is translated as CASSSGREETQYF.

The rearrangement joins TRBV5-1 to TRBJ2-3; D might be TRBD2 (6 bases). This CDR3 comprises 16 residues. V shed 1 base and J shed 0 bases, with 12 bases lying between them. Germline CDR1 reads SGHRS; CDR2 reads YFSETQ. In DNA form, the CDR3 reads TGCGCCAGCAGCTTGAAGATAGCGGAGAGCACAGATACGCAGTATTTT. Translation: CASSLKIAESTDTQYF.

The sample holds a few counts of this clone. The rearrangement joins TRBV9 to TRBJ1-3; weak D call: TRBD1 (6 bases). Per the germline V gene, CDR1 is SGDLS and CDR2 is YYNGEE. The V end lost 3 bases, the J end lost 0 bases, and 13 bases lay between the germline ends. The CDR3 runs to 16 residues. For the CDR3, the DNA is TGTGCCAGCAGCGCCGGGGACACGCACTCTGGAAACACCATATATTTT. Its translation: CASSAGDTHSGNTIYF.

The chain combines TRBV7-2 with TRBJ2-2, with D unclear. V was clipped by 4 bases and J by 7 bases, with 7 bases between them. The CDR3 runs to 12 residues. Germline CDR1 reads SGHTA; CDR2 reads FQGNSA. Here the CDR3 DNA reads TGTGCCAGCAGCTGGGATGTCGGGGAGCTGTTTTTT. Translated: CASSWDVGELFF.

This chain joins TRBV6-1 and TRBJ1-1; D gene unclear. Between the trimmed V and J ends, which lost 5 bases and 7 bases, there was a span of 8 bases. The CDR3 contains 11 residues. Germline assignment: CDR1 MNHNS and CDR2 SASEGT. The CDR3 reads CASSKLHEAFF. DNA of the CDR3: TGTGCCAGCAGTAAACTCCATGAAGCTTTCTTT.

The V call is TRBV2, the J call TRBJ2-1; 7 nucleotides agree with TRBD2. The CDR3 covers 11 residues. Trimming cost V 8 bases and J 8 bases; bases outside gene matches: 3. Per germline, CDR1 SNHLY and CDR2 FYNNEI. The CDR3 spells CASGGEYEQFF. DNA of the CDR3: TGTGCCAGCGGGGGGGAGTATGAGCAGTTCTTC.

V usage is TRBV4-3 and J usage is TRBJ1-1; D unresolved. This CDR3 spans 16 amino acids. From germline, CDR1 is LGHNA and CDR2 YSLEER. Trimming cost V 0 bases and J 0 bases, with 11 bases left between them. CDR3 loop: CASSQDTVWVNTEAFF. The CDR3 coding sequence is TGCGCCAGCAGCCAAGATACAGTTTGGGTGAACACTGAAGCTTTCTTT.

The rearrangement joins TRBV5-1 to TRBJ2-1; 12 bases fit TRBD2. The length of the CDR3 is 14 residues. Germline CDR1 reads SGHRS; CDR2 reads YFSETQ. The ends lost 7 bases at V and 5 bases at J; junction bases unmatched: 4. The CDR3 nucleotides read TGCGCCAGCTCGACTAGCGGGGGAAACAATGAGCAGTTCTTC. It is translated as CASSTSGGNNEQFF. Supplemented by reference TRBV5-1 and TRBJ2-1, the full variable domain reads KAGVTQTPRYLIKTRGQQVTLSCSPISGHRSVSWYQQTPGQGLQFLFEYFSETQRNKGNFPGRFSGRQFSNSRSEMNVSTLELGDSALYLCASSTSGGNNEQFFGPGTRLTVL.

J is TRBJ1-1 and V is TRBV5-5; perhaps TRBD1 as D (5 bases). The CDR3 is 13 amino acids. The germline V and J ends were trimmed by 3 bases and 1 base, with 7 bases remaining between them. In germline, CDR1 is SGHKS, CDR2 YYEKEE (reference sequence). The CDR3 DNA reads TGTGCCAGCAGCTGGGGGGAGAACACTGAAGCTTTCTTT. This gives the protein CASSWGENTEAFF.

V gene TRBV29-1 combines with J gene TRBJ2-5; the D gene is possibly TRBD1 (6 bases). V lost 4 bases, J lost 5 bases, and 17 bases lay in between. This CDR3 comprises 14 residues. Germline CDR1 is SQVTM and CDR2 is ANQGSEA. The CDR3 is CSVVRTDRVETQYF. The CDR3 region has the DNA TGCAGCGTTGTCCGCACGGACAGAGTGGAGACCCAGTACTTC. The full variable domain, with the rest looked up from reference TRBV29-1 and TRBJ2-5, is SAVISQKPSRDICQRGTSLTIQCQVDSQVTMMFWYRQQPGQSLTLIATANQGSEATYESGFVIDKFPISRPNLTFSTLTVSNMSPEDSSIYLCSVVRTDRVETQYFGPGTRLLVL.

The chain employs TRBV28 and TRBJ1-5, with TRBD1 matching 8 bases. The CDR3 extends over 15 amino acids. V lost 10 bases to trimming and J lost 3 bases; unmatched junction nucleotides: 11. The germline V gene encodes CDR1 MDHEN and CDR2 SYDVKM. The CDR3 nucleotides read TGTGCCACCGTATCTACAGGGGGACCCAATCAGCCCCAGCATTTT. Translating gives CATVSTGGPNQPQHF.

V gene TRBV27 combines with J gene TRBJ2-7, with 7 bases fitting TRBD1. The CDR3 is made up of 15 amino acids. The V segment lost 2 bases and the J segment 2 bases; nucleotides outside the gene matches: 6. From germline, CDR1 is MNHEY and CDR2 SMNVEV (reference sequence). CDR3 residues: CASSLEGAVPYEQYF. In nucleotides, the CDR3 is TGTGCCAGCAGTTTAGAGGGGGCAGTTCCCTACGAGCAGTACTTC.

This chain uses TRBV11-2 with TRBJ2-7, with 8 positions matching TRBD2. Germline V gives CDR1 SGHAT, CDR2 FQNNGV. This CDR3 is 15 amino acids long. J gave up 3 bases and V 2 bases, and 6 bases lay outside the gene matches. CDR3 DNA: TGTGCCAGCAGCTTACTACTAGCGGAGGGCTACGAGCAGTACTTC. Translating gives CASSLLLAEGYEQYF.